The rows below give T cell receptor beta chains drawn from one sample of a study of CXCR3-negative and CXCR3-positive naive CD8 T cells. Reanalyzing the 5' RACE reads, TCRdb keeps one entry per CDR3 protein, without DNA. Its table lists 6,500 to 7,000 distinct CDR3 sequences. The sequenced material came from naive CXCR3+ CD8+ T cells from blood. The receptors shown here come from a human donor in good health. Some clones in this sample may be carry-over from other donors' samples. Both conserved end residues are part of each CDR3. The size entry is marked missing in some rows and otherwise reads once, few, many or a size class.

CDR3: CASSLRATSGNTIYF
V: TRBV7-8
size: NA
J: TRBJ1-3

CDR3: CSVLTGVAEQYF
V: TRBV29-1
size: NA
J: TRBJ2-7

CDR3: CASSSAGSEAFF
V: TRBV7-6
size: NA
J: TRBJ1-1

CDR3: CSAPGEETQYF
V: TRBV20-1
size: medium-sized
J: TRBJ2-5

CDR3: CASSPGVDYEQFF
V: TRBV6-2/TRBV6-3
size: NA
J: TRBJ2-1

CDR3: CASSLLTSGRPYEQYF
V: TRBV7-6
size: NA
J: TRBJ2-7

CDR3: CAISESSQGPDYGYTF
V: TRBV10-3
size: medium-sized
J: TRBJ1-2

CDR3: CASSYGERSYEQYF
V: TRBV6-2/TRBV6-3
size: medium-sized
J: TRBJ2-7

CDR3: CSAALFNEQFF
V: TRBV20-1
size: NA
J: TRBJ2-1

CDR3: CASSPWGKENQPQHF
V: TRBV25-1
size: medium-sized
J: TRBJ1-5

CDR3: CASSSPDTKNIQYF
V: TRBV14
size: medium-sized
J: TRBJ2-4

CDR3: CASSPPIAGTGYTEAFF
V: TRBV25-1
size: NA
J: TRBJ1-1

CDR3: CASSSGREQYF
V: TRBV7-8
size: medium-sized
J: TRBJ2-7

CDR3: CASSLGRGDEQFF
V: TRBV7-2
size: medium-sized
J: TRBJ2-1

CDR3: CATSRVRTNLGNTEAFF
V: TRBV15
size: NA
J: TRBJ1-1

CDR3: CASSVQGPNPPYEQYF
V: TRBV3-1
size: NA
J: TRBJ2-7

CDR3: CASSEEGLYEQYF
V: TRBV2
size: medium-sized
J: TRBJ2-7

CDR3: CASSYVRLVEQFF
V: TRBV6-2/TRBV6-3
size: medium-sized
J: TRBJ2-1

CDR3: CASSLEPRTEAFF
V: TRBV7-8
size: NA
J: TRBJ1-1

CDR3: CASSSFLSSNQPQHF
V: TRBV27
size: medium-sized
J: TRBJ1-5

CDR3: CASSMVWGYEQYF
V: TRBV19
size: NA
J: TRBJ2-7

CDR3: CSVVRRDSPIHEQYF
V: TRBV29-1
size: NA
J: TRBJ2-7

CDR3: CSARDRDLIYEQYF
V: TRBV20-1
size: NA
J: TRBJ2-7

CDR3: CASLRAGGTDTQYF
V: TRBV15
size: NA
J: TRBJ2-3

CDR3: CASSPGTTNYGYTF
V: TRBV5-1
size: NA
J: TRBJ1-2

CDR3: CASSDWTEEEAFF
V: TRBV25-1
size: NA
J: TRBJ1-1

CDR3: CASTNTGSEKLFF
V: TRBV28
size: medium-sized
J: TRBJ1-4

CDR3: CSAFQVPSSYNEQFF
V: TRBV20-1
size: medium-sized
J: TRBJ2-1

CDR3: CASSPDLRDTQYF
V: TRBV13
size: NA
J: TRBJ2-3

CDR3: CAISETGTGGDEQYF
V: TRBV10-3
size: NA
J: TRBJ2-7

CDR3: CASGLAGGRYEQYF
V: TRBV6-2/TRBV6-3
size: NA
J: TRBJ2-7

CDR3: CAISTTGFEQYF
V: TRBV10-3
size: medium-sized
J: TRBJ2-7

CDR3: CSVDLRDSYEQYF
V: TRBV29-1
size: medium-sized
J: TRBJ2-7

CDR3: CSVEERQGSAWYEQYF
V: TRBV29-1
size: NA
J: TRBJ2-7

CDR3: CASSLRGSLNTEAFF
V: TRBV5-1
size: NA
J: TRBJ1-1

CDR3: CSVDLWGETQYF
V: TRBV29-1
size: NA
J: TRBJ2-5